One and the same sample provided the 9 T cell receptor beta chains below, sequenced in a study of OX40 agonist ivuxolimab in advanced cancers. Clones were read by immunoSEQ multiplex PCR, and TCRdb kept only the in-frame ones, dropping some. Of more than 65,000 clones listed, about 85% are singletons. Material: CD4+ or CD8+ T cells sorted from blood, obtained in a trial of the OX40 agonist ivuxolimab. These receptors were taken from an adult with an advanced solid tumor such as melanoma, head and neck, liver or kidney cancer.

The chain joins TRBV5-1 to TRBJ1-1; D unresolved. The CDR3 covers 15 residues. V was trimmed by 2 bases and J by 1 base, leaving 12 bases between them. In germline, CDR1 is SGHRS, CDR2 YFSETQ. For the CDR3, the DNA is TGCGCCAGCAGCTTCCAGATTCAGGAGAACACTGAAGCTTTCTTT. Protein: CASSFQIQENTEAFF.

This chain uses TRBV15 with TRBJ1-1; D is undetermined. Trimming removed 0 bases at V and 4 bases at J, with 6 bases between. The CDR3 loop spans 13 amino acids. The germline V gene has CDR1 LNHNV and CDR2 YYDKDF (reference sequence). Here the CDR3 DNA reads TGTGCCACCAGCAGAGATTTGGGCACTGAAGCTTTCTTT. Translation: CATSRDLGTEAFF. Full variable domain (outside the CDR3, taken from reference TRBV15 and TRBJ1-1): DAMVIQNPRYQVTQFGKPVTLSCSQTLNHNVMYWYQQKSSQAPKLLFHYYDKDFNNEADTPDNFQSRRPNTSFCFLDIRSPGLGDTAMYLCATSRDLGTEAFFGQGTRLTVV.

This rearrangement joins TRBV19 to TRBJ1-3; 7 nucleotides agree with TRBD1. This CDR3 comprises 15 residues. Germline lookup yields CDR1 LNHDA and CDR2 SQIVND (reference sequence). V lost 5 bases, J lost 4 bases, and 8 bases stayed unmatched. The CDR3 loop is CASSWDSLWGNTIYF. For the CDR3, the DNA is TGTGCCAGTAGTTGGGACAGCCTGTGGGGAAACACCATATATTTT.

V and J are TRBV6-5 and TRBJ1-5; tentative D call: TRBD1 (6 bases). The CDR3 loop spans 15 amino acids. Germline V lookup: CDR1 MNHEY, CDR2 SVGAGI. V dropped 2 bases and J dropped 5 bases, with 13 bases sitting between them. The CDR3 here is CASSYTTGSDQPQHF. The CDR3 nucleotides read TGTGCCAGCAGTTACACGACAGGTTCGGATCAGCCCCAGCATTTT.

The chain carries TRBV27 and TRBJ2-2; a weak D match, TRBD1 (5 bases). V lost 0 bases to trimming and J lost 4 bases, with 12 bases between them. CDR1 MNHEY and CDR2 SMNVEV come from the germline V gene (reference sequence). The CDR3 consists of 16 residues. The CDR3 loop reads CASSLSVGVATGELFF. CDR3 sequence (DNA): TGTGCCAGCAGTTTATCAGTAGGGGTGGCCACCGGGGAGCTGTTTTTT.

The chain is built from TRBV5-1 and TRBJ1-1; D call uncertain. The V gene's germline CDR1 is SGHRS and CDR2 YFSETQ. V lost 0 bases and J 2 bases, leaving 8 bases between the germline ends. There are 14 residues in the CDR3. The CDR3 region has the DNA TGCGCCAGCAGCTTGGCGAGTCAAAACACTGAAGCTTTCTTT. This sequence encodes CASSLASQNTEAFF.

The chain joins TRBV7-2 to TRBJ1-1; D unresolved. V shed 1 base and J shed 3 bases, with 12 bases lying between them. The CDR3 extends over 15 amino acids. CDR1 and CDR2 from the germline V gene are SGHTA and FQGNSA. CDR3 in amino acids: CASSLVFGKDTEAFF. The CDR3 DNA sequence: TGTGCCAGCAGCTTAGTATTTGGGAAGGACACTGAAGCTTTCTTT.

V and J are TRBV2 and TRBJ1-5; D is unclear. The germline V gene encodes CDR1 SNHLY and CDR2 FYNNEI. The CDR3 contains 14 residues. V lost 0 bases and J lost 5, with 8 bases in between. The DNA for the CDR3 is TGTGCCAGCAGTGAAGCCGGGTACTATCAGCCCCAGCATTTT. Amino acids: CASSEAGYYQPQHF.

V gene TRBV6-5 combines with J gene TRBJ2-5, with TRBD1 identical over 7 bases. This CDR3 contains 15 residues. The V segment lost 6 bases and the J segment 4 bases; nucleotides outside the gene matches: 11. Germline lookup yields CDR1 MNHEY and CDR2 SVGAGI. Here the CDR3 DNA reads TGTGCCAGCAGCCCATGGGCCGGGACAGCAGAGACCCAGTACTTC. Amino acids: CASSPWAGTAETQYF.